This entry concerns a single T cell receptor (beta chain). The antigen is unknown. TCRdb used MiXCR to reprocess the 5' RACE reads, holding one entry per CDR3 protein. The table records about 600,000 distinct CDR3 sequences, about a fifth of them present only once. V was clipped by 5 bases and J by 5 bases; unmatched bases: 5. The CDR3 spans 15 residues. Germline V lookup: CDR1 SGHTA, CDR2 FQGNSA. The record originates from a study of T-cell memory formation after mild COVID-19. General study findings and limits: While clones contracting from day 15 to 85 were balanced between CD4 and CD8, later expanders leaned CD4+. Some clones that responded were present in memory (sampled pre-infection), which suggests cross-reactive memory joined.

Specimen: PBMCs or a T cell subset sorted from them (not recorded which). This TCR was recovered from an adult woman who had mild COVID-19 (a few samples of this study predate the infection). Cell type and time point are not known. The chain recombines TRBV7-2 with TRBJ2-7; 14 nucleotides align to TRBD2. CDR3 nucleotides: TGTGCCAGCAGCGACGGGACTAGCGGGAGTAACGAGCAGTACTTC. Translated, it gives CASSDGTSGSNEQYF. Filled out from reference TRBV7-2 and TRBJ2-7, the complete variable domain reads GAGVSQSPSNKVTEKGKDVELRCDPISGHTALYWYRQSLGQGLEFLIYFQGNSAPDKSGLPSDRFSAERTGGSVSTLTIQRTQQEDSAVYLCASSDGTSGSNEQYFGPGTRLTVT.